The 19 T cell receptor beta chains below come from one sample, sequenced in a study of tumor-infiltrating lymphocytes in primary liver carcinoma. Synthesis of TCR beta cDNA was carried out from about 500 ng total RNA with a constant-region primer. Investigators got TCR beta libraries out of three nested multiplex PCR rounds, done with slightly modified ARM-PCR. Two initial PCR rounds of ten to eleven cycles each paired TRBV1-TRBV30 forward primers with a C-beta reverse primer. MiXCR was run by TCRdb on the multiplex PCR reads, yielding one entry per CDR3 protein. The repertoire holds roughly 80,000 distinct CDR3 sequences, with approximately 70% as singletons. Each 20-30 mg portion of unsorted bulk tissue served as the source for co-extraction of RNA and DNA. The sample taken for sequencing was tumor-adjacent normal liver tissue. The source is a man aged 40-49 years with primary liver carcinoma and hepatitis B virus infection.

There are many counts of this clonotype. The gene calls are TRBV4-2 and TRBJ2-1, with 7 bases lining up with TRBD2. J lost 5 bases, V lost 1 base, and 5 bases had no gene match. Per the germline V gene, CDR1 is LGHNA and CDR2 is YNFKEQ. This CDR3 spans 15 amino acids. CDR3 DNA sequence: TGTGCCAGCAGCCAAGCTAGCGGACTTCACAATGAGCAGTTCTTC. Its protein product is CASSQASGLHNEQFF.

There are a few counts of this clonotype. The chain links TRBV28 to TRBJ1-2, with D possibly TRBD1 on 5 matching bases. The CDR3 runs 12 residues. Trimming took off 7 bases at V and 4 bases at J, with 10 bases between the two ends. Germline-derived CDR1 and CDR2 are MDHEN and SYDVKM. In DNA, the CDR3 is TGTGCCAGCACCGCGGGGCGCTATGGCTACACCTTC. This translates into CASTAGRYGYTF.

About this clonotype: A much larger clone differs by one base, so this may be a read error. The J gene is TRBJ2-7, the V gene TRBV7-9; TRBD2 agrees at 8 bases. Germline V gene data show CDR1 as SEHNR and CDR2 as FQNEAQ (reference sequence). J was trimmed by 4 bases and V by 8 bases; bases with no gene match: 19. The CDR3 length is 17 residues. In nucleotides, the CDR3 is TGTGCCAGCGGCCCCGACGCAGCGGGAGCGGGCCAATACGAGCAGTACTTC. The encoded protein is CASGPDAAGAGQYEQYF.

Of note for this clonotype: One end of the junction fails to match germline, which may point to a read error. J is TRBJ2-1 and V is TRBV11-2; D perhaps matches TRBD2 (6 bases). The germline CDR1 and CDR2 sequences are SGHAT and FQNNGV. The CDR3 has 15 residues. This chain's CDR3 is CDSSLNSGGYNEKLF. The CDR3 DNA follows: TGTGACAGCAGCTTAAATAGTGGGGGGTACAATGAGAAGCTCTTC.

There are many counts of this clonotype. The V gene is TRBV10-3, the J gene TRBJ1-5; no clear D gene. The germline V gene encodes CDR1 ENHRY and CDR2 SYGVKD. V gave up 1 base and J gave up 3 bases, with 7 bases separating them. CDR3 length: 14 residues. CDR3: CAISELGFNQPQHF. CDR3 DNA sequence: TGTGCCATCAGTGAGTTGGGCTTCAATCAGCCCCAGCATTTT.

The table lists this clonotype with a count of one. This likely comes from a read error, as the CDR3 has no conserved phenylalanine or tryptophan at its end. The chain employs TRBV12-3 or TRBV12-4 and TRBJ1-5; the D gene is possibly TRBD1 (5 bases). Trimming removed 2 bases at V and 6 bases at J, with 8 bases between. CDR3 length: 13 amino acids. CDR3 nucleotide sequence: TGTGCCAGCAGTTTAACTCAGGGTCAGCCCCAGCATTCT. This translates into CASSLTQGQPQHS.

The genes are TRBV6-5 and TRBJ2-2; D may be TRBD2 (5 bases). CDR3 length equals 20 residues. The germline CDR1 and CDR2 sequences are MNHEY and SVGAGI. Trimming shortened V by 6 bases and J by 14 bases, and 40 bases separated the two germline ends. DNA for the CDR3: TGTGCCAGCAGGAAACTAGTGTCCGATTGGTGGGGATCGAACACCGGGGTTCTGTTTTTT. It yields the protein CASRKLVSDWWGSNTGVLFF.

Remarks on this clonotype: Given the absence of the conserved phenylalanine or tryptophan at the CDR3 end, a read error is likely. The J gene is TRBJ1-5, the V gene TRBV6-6, with 7 bases identical to TRBD1. The CDR3 runs to 15 residues. Germline V gene data show CDR1 as MNHNY and CDR2 as SVGAGI (reference sequence). In DNA, the CDR3 is TGTACCAGCAGTTACTCAGGGGGGCCGGGACAGCCCCAGCATTTA. This codes for CTSSYSGGPGQPQHL.

Points on this clonotype: The conserved phenylalanine or tryptophan is not found at the CDR3 terminus, so this likely reflects a read error. The genes are TRBV6-6 and TRBJ2-1; D is unclear. The CDR3 is 13 residues long. Germline CDR1 is MNHNY and CDR2 is SVGAGI (reference sequence). The CDR3 sequence is CDSSLGLYNEQFL. The DNA of the CDR3 is TGTGACAGCAGTTTGGGCCTGTACAATGAGCAGTTCTTA.

Points on this clonotype: At one boundary the junction diverges from the germline segment, which might be a read error. V gene TRBV11-2 combines with J gene TRBJ2-1; 8 bases match TRBD2. The CDR3 contains 15 residues. CDR1 SGHAT and CDR2 FQNNGV come from the germline V gene. CDR3 loop: CASSPSGPLGNDQFF. For the CDR3, the DNA is TGTGCCAGCAGCCCTAGCGGGCCACTCGGCAATGATCAGTTCTTC.

The table lists this clonotype with many counts. The V call is TRBV10-3, the J call TRBJ2-5; D is uncertain. Germline assignment: CDR1 ENHRY and CDR2 SYGVKD. The CDR3 runs to 12 residues. Trimming stripped 6 bases from V and 4 bases from J, with 9 bases between. The CDR3 reads CAIRAIGETQYF. The CDR3 coding sequence is TGTGCCATCAGGGCCATCGGAGAGACCCAGTACTTC.

Worth noting for this clonotype: A junction boundary mismatches the germline segment, possibly from a read error. The chain uses TRBV4-3 and TRBJ2-5, with TRBD2 matching 7 bases. CDR1 and CDR2 (germline): LGHNA, YSLEER. The CDR3 is 14 amino acids. The CDR3: CASSQYWGGETQYF. For the CDR3, the DNA is TGTGCCAGCAGCCAATACTGGGGGGGGGAGACCCAGTACTTC.

Note on this clonotype: One end of the junction is discordant with germline, which a read error may explain. The chain recombines TRBV11-3 with TRBJ2-7, with D perhaps assigned TRBD1 or TRBD2 (6 bases each). The germline gives CDR1 SGHNT, CDR2 YENEEA. This CDR3 has 16 residues. The CDR3 DNA reads TGTGCCAACAGCTTAGGAGGGGGTCCCAGCGCGGGCGAGCAGTACTTC. This translates into CANSLGGGPSAGEQYF.

V usage is TRBV29-1 and J usage is TRBJ1-2, with D possibly matching TRBD1 (5 bases). Germline CDR1 and CDR2: SQVTM and ANQGSEA. The CDR3 is 12 residues long. V was cut by 8 bases and J by 4 bases, with 14 bases left in between. CDR3 in DNA: TGCAGCTTTGGGGGGGACCTCTATGGCTACACCTTC. Encoded protein: CSFGGDLYGYTF.

This clonotype was counted between two and nine times. One base away lies a much larger clone, so this may be a sequencing read error. In nucleotides, the CDR3 is TGTGCCAGCAACCCCGCCGGGAGCTCCTACGAGCAGTACTTC. Translation gives CASNPAGSSYEQYF. The chain couples TRBV7-8 to TRBJ2-7, with D maybe TRBD2 (6 bases). The CDR3 sequence is 14 residues long. The germline gives CDR1 SGHVS, CDR2 FQNEAQ. With 7 bases removed from V and 0 bases from J, the gap between germline ends came to 13 bases. Looking up the rest from reference TRBV7-8 and TRBJ2-7 gives the full variable domain: GAGVSQSPRYKVAKRGQDVALRCDPISGHVSLFWYQQALGQGPEFLTYFQNEAQLDKSGLPSDRFFAERPEGSVSTLKIQRTQQEDSAVYLCASNPAGSSYEQYFGPGTRLTVT.

The rearrangement links TRBV6-1 to TRBJ2-1, with a weak D call TRBD2 (6 bases). This CDR3 region has 14 residues. CDR1 and CDR2 from the germline V gene are MNHNS and SASEGT. V lost 10 bases and J 9 bases, leaving 22 bases between the germline ends. CDR3 in DNA: TGTGCCAACAGGACGGAGGGCCGTAGGAGTGAGCAGTTCTTC. Its protein product is CANRTEGRRSEQFF.

The rearrangement joins TRBV30 to TRBJ1-4; a weak D match, TRBD1 (6 bases). CDR1 and CDR2 from the germline V gene are GTSNPN and SVGIG (reference sequence). V was shortened by 6 bases and J by 5 bases, with 10 bases between the two germline ends. This CDR3 has 12 residues. CDR3 amino acids: CACQDRNEKLFF. Written as DNA, the CDR3 is TGTGCCTGTCAGGACAGAAATGAAAAACTGTTTTTT.

The chain employs TRBV10-3 and TRBJ2-3; TRBD2 matches at 9 bases. J lost 2 bases, V lost 4 bases, and 4 bases had no gene match. There are 15 residues in the CDR3. Germline V gene lookup returns CDR1 ENHRY and CDR2 SYGVKD. As DNA, the CDR3 is TGTGCCATCAGTGCGGCTAGCGGGACCACAGATACGCAGTATTTT. Protein product: CAISAASGTTDTQYF.

The gene calls are TRBV4-3 and TRBJ2-3; TRBD1 is a possible D gene (6 bases). The CDR3 consists of 17 residues. With 2 bases removed from V and 2 bases from J, the gap between germline ends came to 17 bases. Germline CDR1 is LGHNA and CDR2 is YSLEER. CDR3 region: CASSQQGLVGATDTQYF. The CDR3 DNA is TGCGCCAGCAGCCAACAAGGATTAGTGGGGGCCACAGATACGCAGTATTTT.